The source of this T cell receptor (beta chain) is a study of T-cell reconstitution after alpha-beta-depleted transplantation in children. Broader study findings: Recipient T cells and thymic progenitors that survived were the source of the high TCRbeta diversity seen at day 60 in some patients. The authors attributed T-cell counts and diversity one year after transplant mostly to newly produced T cells. Two months or so post-transplant, alpha-beta T cells reportedly derived from several hundred expanded graft clones.

During its preparation, the TCRbeta library received unique molecular identifiers. TCRdb independently ran MiXCR on the PCR reads; one entry per CDR3 protein. The sample shows around 490,000 distinct CDR3 sequences, about an eighth of them seen only once. V trimming: 4 bases; J trimming: 3 bases; junction bases outside the gene matches: 5. The CDR3 has 14 residues. Per the germline V gene, CDR1 is SGHRS and CDR2 is YFSETQ. This clonotype showed up many times. Its matching antigen is unknown. The genes are TRBV5-1 and TRBJ2-3, with 7 bases fitting TRBD1. Sample: PBMCs, mostly from graft donor cells, taken 180 days after TCRalphabeta/CD19-depleted stem cell transplant. This clonotype originated in a female patient aged 2-15 years who had a stem cell transplant for aplastic anemia, so the T cells may come from the graft donor. CDR3 bases: TGCGCCAGCAGCCCCACAGGGGCGACAGATACGCAGTATTTT. This sequence encodes CASSPTGATDTQYF.